The T cell receptor beta chain under discussion was sequenced for a study of cytomegalovirus exposure and HLA in healthy donors. At the level of the study: The 120 or so validation repertoires used the same platform as the 550 to 700 first-cohort repertoires (as reported by a later analysis).

On this clone itself: Its antigen is still unknown.

The CDR3 consists of 15 residues. Germline CDR1 reads MNHEY; CDR2 reads SVGAGI. The V end was cut by 6 bases, the J end by 0 bases, with 11 bases between. The protocol was immunoSEQ multiplex PCR, while the TCRdb copy is restricted to in-frame clones and leaves out a portion. The sample lists about 54,000 clones, around 90% occurring once. Overall study results and limits: It was reported that the classifier diagnosed cytomegalovirus status with high specificity and sensitivity in both the original and validation cohorts. TCR clusters originating in the first cohort tended to co-occur in the approximately 120 validation repertoires, according to a later analysis. Most TCR sequences were rare, but some public TCRs occurred in many donors.

Sequenced material: PBMCs. This chain uses TRBV6-5 with TRBJ2-2; D is perhaps TRBD2 (6 bases). The sequence derives from a woman aged 18-29 years in good health and CMV-seropositive. For the CDR3, the DNA is TGTGCCAGCAGCGTCCGGACTACGAACACCGGGGAGCTGTTTTTT. As protein: CASSVRTTNTGELFF.